This TCR beta chain was documented in a study of blood T cell repertoires in COVID-19 (TCRdb year 2020). About the full investigation: Samples from collaborators originated in the United States, Italy and Spain and spanned both the acute and convalescent phases of COVID-19. The material from the prospective study consisted of cDNA or gDNA derived from T cells, B-cell-depleted T cells, or PBMCs. Deeply sampled blood TCRbeta repertoires from subjects exposed to, actively infected with, or recovered from COVID-19 were included in the dataset. The repertoires were released in a freely available public database meant as a resource for research on the immune response to SARS-CoV-2. Samples came from the ongoing ImmuneRACE study (first 160 participants) plus 1,254 subjects from 6 global collaborators. A de-identified subject ID, COVID-19 status, age in years and sex were almost always included in the sample metadata. Where available, HLA class I and class II types were taken from metadata supplied by the sample provider and were not determined by assay-based typing.

This clone was counted once. Its target antigen remains unknown. Nothing much larger sits one base from this clone, and base qualities are not available. The germline V gene provides CDR1 SGHAT and CDR2 FQNNGV. Relative to germline, V is 2 bases shorter and J is 2 bases shorter, with 10 bases between their ends. From the cysteine through the phenylalanine, the CDR3 covers 15 amino acids. The retained sequence is limited to the CDR3, 45 bases, with the frame set at the first base. The collaborating institutions used their own protocols to collect whole blood in K2EDTA tubes. Collaborator samples were shipped for TCRbeta analysis as frozen whole blood, isolated PBMCs, or DNA extracted from either sample type. The immunoSEQ Assay, a bias-controlled multiplex PCR, was used to amplify TCRbeta CDR3 regions from genomic DNA. Concerning the study's data processing: Within the assay, amplification of reference gene primers was used to estimate how many nucleated cells each sample contained. Sequence reads were collapsed and filtered to measure the absolute abundance of every unique TCRbeta CDR3 rearrangement. For each sample, productive Simpson clonality was calculated as the square root of Simpson's diversity index across productive rearrangements. In its TCRdb copy, this immuneACCESS table keeps in-frame sequences only and misses some clones. Where compared with another copy, unresolved V genes explain less than half of these, and the others have no known cause. The V and J calls and clone size were taken over from that table, and D and trimming were inferred from the DNA. The sample table holds around 100,000 clones, of which around 84% were seen once. The ten top clones hold approximately 1.5% of the sample.

Beyond this particular receptor, the publication reports: The quantity of clinical and demographic metadata differed by source and by participant and was supplied without curation.

Sequenced material: peripheral blood. This chain is built from TRBV11-2 and TRBJ1-3; the best D guess is TRBD1, with 5 bases matching. This TCR derives from a man aged 35 to 55 with acute or convalescent COVID-19. The nucleotides read TGTGCCAGCAGCTTATTTAGGGGTGCTGGAAACACCATATATTTT. This sequence encodes CASSLFRGAGNTIYF.